This entry features one TCR beta chain sequence. This sample stems from a study of Ad26.COV2.S vaccination and SARS-CoV-2 variants. Study in general: The donor belonged to the COV1001 Ad26.COV2.S trial arm.

This table comes from immunoSEQ multiplex PCR, and its TCRdb copy is limited to in-frame clones, with some not included. The profile shows fewer than 400,000 clones, 70% to 90% of them singletons. Noted treatment: around 19 received Ad26.COV2.S at low or high dose, single or two shots; 5 received placebo; per-sample allocation not given. Day 63 following the first vaccine or placebo injection was when the samples were taken. In the vaccine, an Ad26 vector expressed the SARS-CoV-2 spike of the Wuhan strain. The germline CDR1 and CDR2 sequences are SGHAT and FQNNGV. Trimming shortened V by 5 bases and J by 2 bases, and 9 bases separated the two germline ends. The CDR3 loop spans 13 amino acids.

Sequencing used peripheral blood, obtained in a trial of Ad26.COV2.S vaccine versus placebo. This receptor was obtained from a person between 18 and 65 years old who received the Ad26.COV2.S COVID-19 vaccine or a placebo. The chain uses TRBV11-2 and TRBJ2-5; tentatively, D is TRBD1 (6 bases). Here the CDR3 DNA reads TGTGCCAGCAGCACTGGACAGCAAGAGACCCAGTACTTC. It translates to CASSTGQQETQYF.